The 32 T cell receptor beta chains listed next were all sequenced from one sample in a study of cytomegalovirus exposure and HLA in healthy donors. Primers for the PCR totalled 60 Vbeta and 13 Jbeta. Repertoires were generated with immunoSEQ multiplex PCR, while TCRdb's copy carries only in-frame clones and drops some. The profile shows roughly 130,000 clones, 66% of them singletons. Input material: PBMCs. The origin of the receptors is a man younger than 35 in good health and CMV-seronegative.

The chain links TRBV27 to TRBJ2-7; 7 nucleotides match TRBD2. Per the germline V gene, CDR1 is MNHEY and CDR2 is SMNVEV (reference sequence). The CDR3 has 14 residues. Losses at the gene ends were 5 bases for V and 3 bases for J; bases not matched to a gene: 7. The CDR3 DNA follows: TGTGCCAGCAGTCAGTGGGGGGGACGCTACGAGCAGTACTTC. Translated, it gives CASSQWGGRYEQYF.

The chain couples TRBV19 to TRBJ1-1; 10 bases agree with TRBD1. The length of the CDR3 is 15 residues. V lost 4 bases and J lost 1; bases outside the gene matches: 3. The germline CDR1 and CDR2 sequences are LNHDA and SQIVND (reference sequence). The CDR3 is CASSKDRGGNTEAFF. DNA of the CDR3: TGTGCCAGTAGTAAGGACAGGGGGGGGAACACTGAAGCTTTCTTT.

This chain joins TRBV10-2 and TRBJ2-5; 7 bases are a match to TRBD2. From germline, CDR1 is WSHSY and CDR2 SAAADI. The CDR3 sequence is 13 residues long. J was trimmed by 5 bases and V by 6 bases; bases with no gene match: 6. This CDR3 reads CASRGLVRETQYF. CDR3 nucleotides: TGCGCCAGCAGAGGACTAGTTAGGGAGACCCAGTACTTC.

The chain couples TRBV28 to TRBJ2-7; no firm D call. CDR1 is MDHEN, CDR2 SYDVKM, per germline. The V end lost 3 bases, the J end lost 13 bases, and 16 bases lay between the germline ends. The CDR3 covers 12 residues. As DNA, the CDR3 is TGTGCCAGCAGTTTCTCCAACACCAACCGATACTTC. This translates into CASSFSNTNRYF. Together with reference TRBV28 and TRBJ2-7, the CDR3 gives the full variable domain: DVKVTQSSRYLVKRTGEKVFLECVQDMDHENMFWYRQDPGLGLRLIYFSYDVKMKEKGDIPEGYSVSREKKERFSLILESASTNQTSMYLCASSFSNTNRYFGPGTRLTVT.

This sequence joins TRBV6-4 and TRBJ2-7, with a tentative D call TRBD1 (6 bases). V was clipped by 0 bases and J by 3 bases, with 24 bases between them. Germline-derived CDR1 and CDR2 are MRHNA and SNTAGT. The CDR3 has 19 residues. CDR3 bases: TGTGCCAGCAGTGACTCTATCAAGGCCAGTGTGGCAGGGGACTACGAGCAGTACTTC. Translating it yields CASSDSIKASVAGDYEQYF.

Here the CDR3 DNA reads TGTGCCAGCAGGTGGGACAGGGGTAGGGCTTTCTTT. It yields the protein CASRWDRGRAFF. V gene TRBV28 combines with J gene TRBJ1-1, with 10 bases that match TRBD1. The CDR3 extends over 12 amino acids. Trimming removed 6 bases from V and 11 bases from J; junction bases left unmatched: 6. Germline V gene lookup returns CDR1 MDHEN and CDR2 SYDVKM.

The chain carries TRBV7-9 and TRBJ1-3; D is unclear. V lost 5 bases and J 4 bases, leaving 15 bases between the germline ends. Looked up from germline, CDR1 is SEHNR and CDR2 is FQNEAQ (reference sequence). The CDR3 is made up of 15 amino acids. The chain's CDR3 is CASSPKHRLGNTIYF. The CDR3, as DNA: TGTGCCAGCAGCCCAAAACACAGATTAGGAAACACCATATATTTT.

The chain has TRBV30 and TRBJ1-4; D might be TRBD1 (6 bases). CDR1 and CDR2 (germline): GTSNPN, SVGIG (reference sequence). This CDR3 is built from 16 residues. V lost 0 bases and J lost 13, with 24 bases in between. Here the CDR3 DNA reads TGTGCCTGGAGTGTAAGTGTACCAGGGGAAAAGTCTCGACTGTTTTTT. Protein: CAWSVSVPGEKSRLFF.

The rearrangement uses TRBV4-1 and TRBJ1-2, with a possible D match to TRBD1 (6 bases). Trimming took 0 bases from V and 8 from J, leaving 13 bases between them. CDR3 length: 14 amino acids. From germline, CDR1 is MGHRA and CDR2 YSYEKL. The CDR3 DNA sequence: TGCGCCAGCAGCCAAGACAGGGGTGGGGGAGGCTACACCTTC. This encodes CASSQDRGGGGYTF.

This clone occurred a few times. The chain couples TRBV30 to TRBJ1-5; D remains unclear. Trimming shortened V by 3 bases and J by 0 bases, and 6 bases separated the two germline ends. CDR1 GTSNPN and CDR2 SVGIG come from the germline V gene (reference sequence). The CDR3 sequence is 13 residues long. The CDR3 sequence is CAWSLDSNQPQHF. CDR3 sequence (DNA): TGTGCCTGGAGCCTAGATAGCAATCAGCCCCAGCATTTT. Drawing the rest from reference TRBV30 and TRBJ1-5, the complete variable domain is SQTIHQWPATLVQPVGSPLSLECTVEGTSNPNLYWYRQAAGRGLQLLFYSVGIGQISSEVPQNLSASRPQDRQFILSSKKLLLSDSGFYLCAWSLDSNQPQHFGDGTRLSIL.

CDR3 amino acids: CASSLDSDEQYF. In DNA form, the CDR3 reads TGTGCCAGCAGCTTAGATTCGGACGAGCAGTACTTC. The chain is built from TRBV7-2 and TRBJ2-7; no clear D gene. The CDR3 runs 12 residues. V was clipped by 1 base and J by 5 bases, with 6 bases between them. CDR1 is SGHTA and CDR2 is FQGNSA in the germline V gene.

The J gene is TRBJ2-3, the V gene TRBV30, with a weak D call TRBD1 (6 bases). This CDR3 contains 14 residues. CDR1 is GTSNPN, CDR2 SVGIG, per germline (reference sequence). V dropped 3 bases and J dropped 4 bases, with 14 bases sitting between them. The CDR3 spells CAWSPWTVADTQYF. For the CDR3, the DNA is TGTGCCTGGAGCCCTTGGACAGTGGCAGATACGCAGTATTTT.

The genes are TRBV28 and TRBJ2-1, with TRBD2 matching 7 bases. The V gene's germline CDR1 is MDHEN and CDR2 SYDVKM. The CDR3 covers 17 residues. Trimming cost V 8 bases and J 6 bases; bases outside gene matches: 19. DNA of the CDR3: TGTGCCAGCGCCGGCTATTCCCTAGCGGACCCTTTCAATGAGCAGTTCTTC. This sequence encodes CASAGYSLADPFNEQFF.

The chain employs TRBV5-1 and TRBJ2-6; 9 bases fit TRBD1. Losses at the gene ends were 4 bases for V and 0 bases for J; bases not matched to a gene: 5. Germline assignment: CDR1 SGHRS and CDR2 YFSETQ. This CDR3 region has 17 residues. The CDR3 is CASSRDRVNSGANVLTF. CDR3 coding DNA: TGCGCCAGCAGCAGGGACAGGGTAAACTCTGGGGCCAACGTCCTGACTTTC.

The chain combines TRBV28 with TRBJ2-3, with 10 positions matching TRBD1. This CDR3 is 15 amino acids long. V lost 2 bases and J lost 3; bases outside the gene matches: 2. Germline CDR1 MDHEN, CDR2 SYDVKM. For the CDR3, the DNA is TGTGCCAGCAGTTTAAGGACAGGGGGTACAGATACGCAGTATTTT. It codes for CASSLRTGGTDTQYF.

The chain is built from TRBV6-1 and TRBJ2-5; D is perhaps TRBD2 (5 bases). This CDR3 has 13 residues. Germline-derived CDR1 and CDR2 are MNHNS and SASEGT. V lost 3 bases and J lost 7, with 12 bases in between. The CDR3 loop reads CASSEAGKGTQYF. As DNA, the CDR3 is TGTGCCAGCAGTGAGGCCGGGAAAGGGACCCAGTACTTC.

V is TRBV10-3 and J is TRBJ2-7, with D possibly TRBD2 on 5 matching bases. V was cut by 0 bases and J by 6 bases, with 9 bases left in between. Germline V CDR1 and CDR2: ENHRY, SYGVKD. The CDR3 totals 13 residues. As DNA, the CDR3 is TGTGCCATCAGTGAGTCCCAGCGGAGCGAGCAGTACTTC. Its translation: CAISESQRSEQYF.

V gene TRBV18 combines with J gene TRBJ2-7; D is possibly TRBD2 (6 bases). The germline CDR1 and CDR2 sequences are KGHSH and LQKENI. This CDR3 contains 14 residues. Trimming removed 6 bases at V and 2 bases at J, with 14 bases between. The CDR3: CASSAGGIAYEQYF. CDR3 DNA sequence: TGTGCCAGCTCGGCAGGCGGGATAGCCTACGAGCAGTACTTC.

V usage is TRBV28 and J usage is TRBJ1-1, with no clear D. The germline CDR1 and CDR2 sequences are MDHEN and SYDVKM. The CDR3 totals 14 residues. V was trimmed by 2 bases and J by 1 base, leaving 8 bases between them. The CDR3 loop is CASSLVQKNTEAFF. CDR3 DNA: TGTGCCAGCAGTTTAGTGCAGAAGAACACTGAAGCTTTCTTT.

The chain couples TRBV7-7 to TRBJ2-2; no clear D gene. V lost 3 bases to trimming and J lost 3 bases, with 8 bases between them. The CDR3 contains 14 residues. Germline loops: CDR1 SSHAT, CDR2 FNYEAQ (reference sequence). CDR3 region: CASSLGSYTGELFF. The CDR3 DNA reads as TGTGCCAGCAGCTTGGGCAGCTACACCGGGGAGCTGTTTTTT.

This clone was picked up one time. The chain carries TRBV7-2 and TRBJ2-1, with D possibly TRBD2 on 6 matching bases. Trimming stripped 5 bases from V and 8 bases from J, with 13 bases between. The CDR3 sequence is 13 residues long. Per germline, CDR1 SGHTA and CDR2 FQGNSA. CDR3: CASSRLGGYEQFF. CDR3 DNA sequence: TGTGCCAGCAGCCGATTGGGGGGTTATGAGCAGTTCTTC.

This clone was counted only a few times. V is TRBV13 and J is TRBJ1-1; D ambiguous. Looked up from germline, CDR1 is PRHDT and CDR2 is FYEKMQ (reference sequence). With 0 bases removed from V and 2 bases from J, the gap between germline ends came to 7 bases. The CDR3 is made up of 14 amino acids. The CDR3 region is CASSLGPLNTEAFF. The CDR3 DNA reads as TGTGCCAGCAGCTTAGGCCCGTTAAACACTGAAGCTTTCTTT.

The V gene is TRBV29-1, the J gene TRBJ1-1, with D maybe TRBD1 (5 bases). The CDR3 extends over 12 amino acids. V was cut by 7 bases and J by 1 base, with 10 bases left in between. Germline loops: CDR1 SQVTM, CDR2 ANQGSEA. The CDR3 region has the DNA TGCAGCGCTAAGACAGCGAACACTGAAGCTTTCTTT. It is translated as CSAKTANTEAFF.

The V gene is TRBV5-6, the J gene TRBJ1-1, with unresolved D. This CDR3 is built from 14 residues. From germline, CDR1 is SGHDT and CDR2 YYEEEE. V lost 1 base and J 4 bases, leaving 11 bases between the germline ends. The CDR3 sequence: CASSLIGRPTEAFF. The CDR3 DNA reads TGTGCCAGCAGCTTGATAGGGAGACCCACTGAAGCTTTCTTT.

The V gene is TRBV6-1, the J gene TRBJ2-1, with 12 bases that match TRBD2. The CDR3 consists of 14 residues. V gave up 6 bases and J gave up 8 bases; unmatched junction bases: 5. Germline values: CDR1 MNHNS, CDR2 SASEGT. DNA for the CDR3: TGTGCCAGCAGCCGGACTAGCGGGAATTATGAGCAGTTCTTC. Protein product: CASSRTSGNYEQFF.

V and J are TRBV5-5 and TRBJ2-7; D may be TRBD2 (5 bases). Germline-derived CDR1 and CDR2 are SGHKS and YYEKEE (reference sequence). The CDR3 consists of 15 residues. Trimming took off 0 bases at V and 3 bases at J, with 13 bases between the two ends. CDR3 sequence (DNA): TGTGCCAGCAGCTTGGCTCCGACTACGGGCTACGAGCAGTACTTC. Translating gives CASSLAPTTGYEQYF.

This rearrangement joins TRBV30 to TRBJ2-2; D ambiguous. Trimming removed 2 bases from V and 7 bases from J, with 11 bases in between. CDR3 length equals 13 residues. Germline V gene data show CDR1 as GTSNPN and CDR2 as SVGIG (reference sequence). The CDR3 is CAWSQLPGGELFF. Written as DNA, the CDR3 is TGTGCCTGGAGTCAGCTCCCAGGCGGGGAGCTGTTTTTT.

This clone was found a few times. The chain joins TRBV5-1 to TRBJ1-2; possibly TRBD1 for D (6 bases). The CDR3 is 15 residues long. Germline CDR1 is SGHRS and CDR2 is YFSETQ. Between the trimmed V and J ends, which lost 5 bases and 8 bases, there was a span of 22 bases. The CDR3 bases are TGCGCCAGCAGACCCGGGACACACGGAAATGGGGGCTACACCTTC. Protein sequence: CASRPGTHGNGGYTF.

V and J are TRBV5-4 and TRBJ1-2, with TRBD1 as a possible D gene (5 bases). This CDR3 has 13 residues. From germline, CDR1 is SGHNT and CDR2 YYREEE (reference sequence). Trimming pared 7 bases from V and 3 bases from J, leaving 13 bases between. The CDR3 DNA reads TGTGCCAGCGGAATCCAGGGTCACTATGGCTACACCTTC. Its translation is CASGIQGHYGYTF. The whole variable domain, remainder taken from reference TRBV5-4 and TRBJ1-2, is ETGVTQSPTHLIKTRGQQVTLRCSSQSGHNTVSWYQQALGQGPQFIFQYYREEENGRGNFPPRFSGLQFPNYSSELNVNALELDDSALYLCASGIQGHYGYTFGSGTRLTVV.

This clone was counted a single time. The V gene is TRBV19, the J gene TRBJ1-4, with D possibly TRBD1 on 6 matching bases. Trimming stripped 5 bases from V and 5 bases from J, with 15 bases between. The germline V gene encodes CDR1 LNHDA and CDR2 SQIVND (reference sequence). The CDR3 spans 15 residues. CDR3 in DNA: TGTGCCAGTAGTTCGGACAGCGTGGGGAATGAAAAACTGTTTTTT. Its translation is CASSSDSVGNEKLFF. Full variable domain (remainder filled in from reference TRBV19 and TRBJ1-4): DGGITQSPKYLFRKEGQNVTLSCEQNLNHDAMYWYRQDPGQGLRLIYYSQIVNDFQKGDIAEGYSVSREKKESFPLTVTSAQKNPTAFYLCASSSDSVGNEKLFFGSGTQLSVL.

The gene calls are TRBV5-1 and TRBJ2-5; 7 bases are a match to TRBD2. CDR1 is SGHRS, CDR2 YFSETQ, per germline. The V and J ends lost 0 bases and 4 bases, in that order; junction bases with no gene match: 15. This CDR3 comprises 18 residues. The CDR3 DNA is TGCGCCAGCAGCTTGGGGAATCGGGGGGTGAGGATTTTAGAGACCCAGTACTTC. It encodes CASSLGNRGVRILETQYF.

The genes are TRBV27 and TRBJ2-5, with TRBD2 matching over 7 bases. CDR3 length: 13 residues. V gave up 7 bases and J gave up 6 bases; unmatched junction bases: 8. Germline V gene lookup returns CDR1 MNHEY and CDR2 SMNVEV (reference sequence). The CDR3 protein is CASKRMGGKTQYF. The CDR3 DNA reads TGTGCCAGCAAGAGGATGGGGGGGAAGACCCAGTACTTC.